This TCR delta chain was profiled in a study of gamma-delta chains in newborns, infants, children. Across the study: Microbial exposure reportedly drives polyclonal innate γδ T cell expansion after birth.

TCRdb re-called the reads via CATT. The data show 3,500 to 5,000 delta-chain clones, roughly 6.2% seen once. This clone has only a few counts. Germline and junction disagree at one end, which may indicate a read error. The CDR3 consists of 19 residues. Germline-derived CDR1 and CDR2 are GEAIGNYY and EKD. The sequence came from a child who was a newborn, infant or young child, either healthy, febrile or measles-vaccinated (not recorded which). This chain uses TRDV2 with TRDJ3; 8 bases agree with TRDD3. Material for sequencing was blood. CDR3 sequence reads: CACDTGGISRSWDARQMFF. In DNA, the CDR3 is TGTGCCTGTGACACCGGGGGGATATCCAGATCCTGGGACGCCCGACAGATGTTTTTC.